Listed below are T cell receptor beta chains from one sample, sequenced in a study of blood T cell repertoires in COVID-19. Here immunoSEQ multiplex PCR was the method, and the copy in TCRdb shows in-frame clones only, minus some. The table includes around 620,000 clones, around 89% detected once. What was sequenced was peripheral blood. Receptor source: a woman aged 18-29 years with acute or convalescent COVID-19. Each CDR3 is given with its conserved first and last residue. A D gene is named only where the DNA matches it firmly. Where a row states a size, it is once, few, many or the class of an expanded clone; other rows omit it.

>TRBJ1-1|TRBV28|-|TRBD1
TGTGCCAGCAGTTCAGGACAGGGTGAAGCTTTCTTT
CASSSGQGEAFF
>TRBJ1-2|TRBV2|-|TRBD1
TGTGCCAGCAGTGGACAGGGGTATGGCTACACCTTC
CASSGQGYGYTF
>TRBJ1-2|TRBV5-1|-|-
TGCGCCAGCAGCTTGACAGCGGGAGGAGGCTACACCTTC
CASSLTAGGGYTF
>TRBJ2-7|TRBV23-1|-|-
TGCGCCCACACCGGAGGGTATGTCGACGAGCAGTACTTC
CAHTGGYVDEQYF
>TRBJ1-1|TRBV9|-|-
TGTGCCAGCAGCCCTAACATTGGACAGCGTAACACTGAAGCTTTCTTT
CASSPNIGQRNTEAFF
>TRBJ1-3|TRBV18|-|-
TGTGCCAGCTCACCACTGAGTAGGATGGAGGGAACAGTTGGAAACACCATATATTTT
CASSPLSRMEGTVGNTIYF
>TRBJ1-1|TRBV6-5|-|-
TGTGCCAGCAGATGGGGGGTGAACACTGAAGCTTTCTTT
CASRWGVNTEAFF
>TRBJ1-2|TRBV7-9|-|-
TGTGCCAGCACCCCAGACGGAGGCATCTATGGCTACACCTTC
CASTPDGGIYGYTF
>TRBJ2-7|TRBV5-1|-|TRBD1
TGCGCCAGCAGCTTGAACAGGGGAACTTACGAGCAGTACTTC
CASSLNRGTYEQYF
>TRBJ1-4|TRBV27|-|TRBD1
TGTGCCAGCAGACAAAAATCCGGGACAGGGTATGAAAAACTGTTTTTT
CASRQKSGTGYEKLFF
>TRBJ2-7|TRBV4-2|-|TRBD2
TGTGCCAGCAGCCATGATTGGGGACTAGCGGGGGACGAGCAGTACTTC
CASSHDWGLAGDEQYF
>TRBJ2-2|TRBV27|once|TRBD2
TGTGCCAGCAGTTACGGGAGGACGAACACCGGGGAGCTGTTTTTT
CASSYGRTNTGELFF
>TRBJ1-1|TRBV4-1|-|-
TGCGCCAGCAGCACCACAGACTATAATGAAGCTTTCTTT
CASSTTDYNEAFF
>TRBJ1-1|TRBV7-8|-|-
TGTGCCAGCAGCTTACTAGGGAACACTGAAGCTTTCTTT
CASSLLGNTEAFF
>TRBJ1-1|TRBV4-1|-|-
TGCGCCAGCAGCCAAGGGCCCCTACAGGTCCTGAACACTGAAGCTTTCTTT
CASSQGPLQVLNTEAFF
>TRBJ1-4|TRBV5-1|-|-
TGCGCCAGCAGCAGGGGTGGATTGACTAATGAAAAACTGTTTTTT
CASSRGGLTNEKLFF
>TRBJ2-7|TRBV6-2/TRBV6-3|-|-
TGTGCCAGCAGTTATCCGGGACACTTAGGCTCCTACGAGCAGTACTTC
CASSYPGHLGSYEQYF
>TRBJ1-4|TRBV6-5|-|-
TGTGCCAGCAGCCTTGGACTGGGTGAAAAACTGTTTTTT
CASSLGLGEKLFF
>TRBJ2-7|TRBV5-5|-|-
TGTGCCAGCAGTCCCTTGCAGGGACTCTCCTACGAGCAGTACTTC
CASSPLQGLSYEQYF
>TRBJ2-2|TRBV24-1|-|TRBD1
TGTGCCACCAGTGACCCCCGACAGGGGGCCATCGGGGAGCTGTTTTTT
CATSDPRQGAIGELFF
>TRBJ2-2|TRBV6-6|-|-
TGTGCCAGCAGTTATGAGGTTACCGGGGAGCTGTTTTTT
CASSYEVTGELFF
>TRBJ1-6|TRBV11-3|-|-
TGTGCCAGCAGCTTAGATTCCATGAATTCACCCCTCCACTTT
CASSLDSMNSPLHF
>TRBJ2-7|TRBV7-9|-|-
TGTGCCAGCAGCTTAGGCACAGGGAGCGAGCAGTACTTC
CASSLGTGSEQYF
>TRBJ2-7|TRBV6-5|-|-
TGTGCCAGCAGGCTGACAGACCTATCCTACGAGCAGTACTTC
CASRLTDLSYEQYF
>TRBJ2-7|TRBV7-2|-|TRBD1
TGTGCCAGCAGCACAGTCGGGACAGATACTACGAAGCAGTACTTC
CASSTVGTDTTKQYF
>TRBJ2-7|TRBV7-2|once|TRBD1
TGTGCCAGCAGCTTAACAGGGGGCAACTACGAGCAGTACTTC
CASSLTGGNYEQYF
>TRBJ1-4|TRBV19|few|-
TGTGCCAGTAAAAAGCCGAATGAAAAACTGTTTTTT
CASKKPNEKLFF
>TRBJ2-7|TRBV30|-|TRBD1
TGTGCCTGGAGTAGGACAGGGGTCTCCTACGAGCAGTACTTC
CAWSRTGVSYEQYF
>TRBJ1-4|TRBV19|-|-
TGTGCCAGTAGTATAGAATTAGGCAGGGTCGGAGAAAAACTGTTTTTT
CASSIELGRVGEKLFF
>TRBJ1-2|TRBV3-1/TRBV3-2|-|-
TGTGCCAGCAGCGCGACAGGAAATAGCTATGGCTACACCTTC
CASSATGNSYGYTF
>TRBJ2-7|TRBV3-1/TRBV3-2|-|TRBD2
TGTGCCAGCAGCCAAGATCCACGGGGGGGCCTTTACGAGCAGTACTTC
CASSQDPRGGLYEQYF
>TRBJ1-5|TRBV27|few|-
TGTGCCAGCAGTCCCTGTCAGCCCCAGCATTTT
CASSPCQPQHF
>TRBJ1-2|TRBV12-3/TRBV12-4|-|-
TGTGCCAGCAGTTTCGATAGAGGCTACACCTTC
CASSFDRGYTF
>TRBJ2-1|TRBV6-5|-|-
TGTGCCAGCCACCCTGGCGGGGGCAAAGTGAAGCAGTTCTTC
CASHPGGGKVKQFF
>TRBJ2-5|TRBV15|-|TRBD2
TGTGCCACCAGCAGAGATCGGGGCGGGGGAGCTGGGGAGACCCAGTACTTC
CATSRDRGGGAGETQYF
>TRBJ2-7|TRBV20-1|once|-
TGCAGTGCTCGAGGGGGAGGCGAGCAGTACTTC
CSARGGGEQYF
>TRBJ1-1|TRBV6-5|-|TRBD1
TGTGCCAGCAGTATGGGGACAGGGGGCAACACTGAAGCTTTCTTT
CASSMGTGGNTEAFF
>TRBJ2-7|TRBV12-5|-|-
TGTGCTAGTGGTTTGGTACTAGGTCCCGGGCCCTACGAGCAGTACTTC
CASGLVLGPGPYEQYF
>TRBJ2-1|TRBV6-2/TRBV6-3|-|-
TGTGCCAGCAGTTACTCCCGGAGGGCTCAGTTCTTC
CASSYSRRAQFF
>TRBJ1-2|TRBV28|-|TRBD1
TGTGCCAGCAGCCAGGACAGGGTCTATGGCTACACCTTC
CASSQDRVYGYTF
>TRBJ2-1|TRBV27|-|TRBD1
TGTGCCAGCACCCCCGGGACAGACATTAACAATGAGCAGTTCTTC
CASTPGTDINNEQFF
>TRBJ1-1|TRBV3-1/TRBV3-2|once|-
TGTGCCAGCCCCCCGGTGGTGAACACTGAAGCTTTCTTT
CASPPVVNTEAFF
>TRBJ1-6|TRBV5-8|-|-
TGTGCCAGCAGCTCGCCCCGGTCACCCCTCCACTTT
CASSSPRSPLHF
>TRBJ1-1|TRBV9|-|TRBD1
TGTGCCAGCAGCGTAGGAATAACAGGGGCGGATATGGCCACTGAAGCTTTCTTT
CASSVGITGADMATEAFF
>TRBJ1-1|TRBV30|-|-
TGTGCCTGGGAGGTCGCGACTGAAGCTTTCTTT
CAWEVATEAFF
>TRBJ1-1|TRBV7-9|few|-
TGTGCCACCCGATCCTCCTTTGGGGGGTTATACACTGAAGCTTTCTTT
CATRSSFGGLYTEAFF
>TRBJ1-4|TRBV19|-|-
TGTGCCAGTAATCAGGGAACTTATGAAAAACTGTTTTTT
CASNQGTYEKLFF
>TRBJ1-1|TRBV6-5|-|TRBD1
TGTGCCAGCAGTTACGGGACAGGGTTAGATGAAGCTTTCTTT
CASSYGTGLDEAFF
>TRBJ2-3|TRBV24-1|-|-
TGTGCCACCAATGAGGCTAGCACAGATACGCAGTATTTT
CATNEASTDTQYF
>TRBJ1-5|TRBV12-5|-|TRBD1
TGTGCTAGTGGTTTGGTACCCGACAGGGAAGGGACTAGCAATCAGCCCCAGCATTTT
CASGLVPDREGTSNQPQHF
>TRBJ2-3|TRBV9|-|TRBD2
TGTGCCAGCAGCGTAGCGCGGGGGGGCACAGATACGCAGTATTTT
CASSVARGGTDTQYF
>TRBJ1-2|TRBV3-1/TRBV3-2|-|TRBD1
TGTGCCAGCAGCCGAGGAATCAATGGACAGGGGAATGGCTACACCTTC
CASSRGINGQGNGYTF
>TRBJ1-4|TRBV6-5|-|-
TGTGCCAGCAGTTCAACAGTAACTAATGAAAAACTGTTTTTT
CASSSTVTNEKLFF
>TRBJ1-3|TRBV7-9|once|TRBD1
TGTGCCAGCAGTCGGAGGGGGCCCTCTGGAAACACCATATATTTT
CASSRRGPSGNTIYF
>TRBJ1-1|TRBV7-2|-|-
TGTGCCAGCAGCCCCCGCACTGAAGCTTTCTTT
CASSPRTEAFF
>TRBJ1-1|TRBV30|-|TRBD1
TGTGCCTGGACTTACGGCCTAACCACAGGGGTAATGAACACTGAAGCTTTCTTT
CAWTYGLTTGVMNTEAFF
>TRBJ2-7|TRBV7-9|-|TRBD1
TGTGCCAGCAGCTGGCAGGGGGATGCCTACGAGCAGTACTTC
CASSWQGDAYEQYF
>TRBJ2-7|TRBV5-4|-|TRBD1
TGTGCCAGCAGCTGGGACGGGACAGGCTTTTTCGAGCAGTACTTC
CASSWDGTGFFEQYF